This TCR beta chain stems from a study of blood T cell repertoires in COVID-19. Generated by immunoSEQ multiplex PCR, the TCRdb table keeps only in-frame clones and is missing some. This sample has roughly 500,000 clones, with approximately 92% found just once. The Seattle site enrolled patients during active infection and followed them longitudinally. This clonotype was obtained from a man between 18 and 29 years old with COVID-19, enrolled during active disease. Input material: peripheral blood.

The CDR3 here is CASSLGSDATDTQYF. CDR3 bases: TGTGCCAGCAGCTTAGGGAGCGATGCCACAGATACGCAGTATTTT. The chain links TRBV7-2 to TRBJ2-3; no clear D gene. Germline CDR1 is SGHTA and CDR2 is FQGNSA. This CDR3 region has 15 residues. The V end was cut by 1 base, the J end by 2 bases, with 10 bases between.